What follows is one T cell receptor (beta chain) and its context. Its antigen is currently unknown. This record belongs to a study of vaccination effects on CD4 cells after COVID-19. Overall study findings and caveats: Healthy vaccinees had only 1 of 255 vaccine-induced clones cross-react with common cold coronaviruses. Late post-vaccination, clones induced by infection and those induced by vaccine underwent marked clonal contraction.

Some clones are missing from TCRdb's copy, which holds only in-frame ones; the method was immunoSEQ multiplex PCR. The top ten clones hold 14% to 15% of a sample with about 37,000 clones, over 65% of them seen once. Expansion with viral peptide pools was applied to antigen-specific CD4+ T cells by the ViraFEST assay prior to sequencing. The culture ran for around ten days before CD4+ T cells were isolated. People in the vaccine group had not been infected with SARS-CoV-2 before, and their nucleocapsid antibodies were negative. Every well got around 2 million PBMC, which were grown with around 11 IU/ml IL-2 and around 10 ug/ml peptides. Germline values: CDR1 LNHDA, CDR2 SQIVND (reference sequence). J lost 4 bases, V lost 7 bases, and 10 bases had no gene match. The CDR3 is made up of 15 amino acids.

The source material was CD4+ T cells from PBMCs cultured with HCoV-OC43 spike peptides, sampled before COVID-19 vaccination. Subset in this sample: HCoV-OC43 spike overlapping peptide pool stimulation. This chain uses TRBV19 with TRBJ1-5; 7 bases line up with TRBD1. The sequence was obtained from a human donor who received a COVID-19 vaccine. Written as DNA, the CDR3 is TGTGCCAGTAATCGGAGGGGGCGAGGAAATCAGCCCCAGCATTTT. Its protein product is CASNRRGRGNQPQHF. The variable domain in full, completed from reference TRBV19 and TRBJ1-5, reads DGGITQSPKYLFRKEGQNVTLSCEQNLNHDAMYWYRQDPGQGLRLIYYSQIVNDFQKGDIAEGYSVSREKKESFPLTVTSAQKNPTAFYLCASNRRGRGNQPQHFGDGTRLSIL.